The subject of this entry is one T cell receptor (beta chain). Its antigen remains unknown. From germline, CDR1 is MNHEY and CDR2 SMNVEV (reference sequence). V shed 7 bases, J shed 3 bases, and the junction held 7 bases outside the gene matches. The CDR3 consists of 14 residues. This specimen comes from a study of cytomegalovirus exposure and HLA in healthy donors. Whole-study results and caveats: TRBV6-2, TRBV6-3 and some other V segments were unresolvable in 87-base-pair reads.

Researchers ran the PCR with 60 Vbeta and 13 Jbeta primers. Under the authors' procedure: Counted up in a later analysis, unique TCR beta chains came to about 80 million, with around 11 million shared. This table comes from immunoSEQ multiplex PCR, and its TCRdb copy is limited to in-frame clones, with some not included. That table is the source of V, J and clone size, and D and trimming were worked out from the DNA. The sample holds tens of thousands of clones; more than 70% are singletons and the top ten take about 2.2%. The sample consisted of PBMCs. The chain uses TRBV27 and TRBJ2-3; TRBD2 agrees at 7 bases. The TCR was taken from a man aged 35 to 55 in good health and CMV-seronegative. The CDR3 DNA reads TGTGCCAGCACGTGGGCGGGAGTTACAGATACGCAGTATTTT. It is translated as CASTWAGVTDTQYF.